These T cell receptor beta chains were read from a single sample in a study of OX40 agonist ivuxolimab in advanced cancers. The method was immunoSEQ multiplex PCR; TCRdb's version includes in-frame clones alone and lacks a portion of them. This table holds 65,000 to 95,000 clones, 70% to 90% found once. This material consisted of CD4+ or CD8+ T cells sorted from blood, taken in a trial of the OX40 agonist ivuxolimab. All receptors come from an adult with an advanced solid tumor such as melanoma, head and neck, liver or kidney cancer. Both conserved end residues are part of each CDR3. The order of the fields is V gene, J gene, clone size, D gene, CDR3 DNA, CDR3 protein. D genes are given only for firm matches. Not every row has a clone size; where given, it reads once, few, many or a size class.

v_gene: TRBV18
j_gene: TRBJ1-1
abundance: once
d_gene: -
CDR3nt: TGTGCCAGCTCACCACCGGAGGGGGGACCTGAAGCTTTCTTT
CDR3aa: CASSPPEGGPEAFF

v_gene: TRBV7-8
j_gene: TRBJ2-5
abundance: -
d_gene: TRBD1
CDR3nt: TGTGCCAGCAGCTTATCAGGGGGGACAGGGGACCAGTACTTC
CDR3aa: CASSLSGGTGDQYF

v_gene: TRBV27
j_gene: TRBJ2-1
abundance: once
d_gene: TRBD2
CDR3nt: TGTGCCAGCAGTTTAAAAGGTAGCGGGAGGGGGTCGCCCTACAATGAGCAGTTCTTC
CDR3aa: CASSLKGSGRGSPYNEQFF

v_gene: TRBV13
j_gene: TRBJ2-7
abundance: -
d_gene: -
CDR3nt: TGTGCCAGCAGCTTAGGAATGGGACTTTTTAGCTCCTACGAGCAGTACTTC
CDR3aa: CASSLGMGLFSSYEQYF

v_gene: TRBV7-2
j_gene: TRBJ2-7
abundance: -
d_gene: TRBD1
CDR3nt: TGTGCCAGCAGCTCGGGACAGACAAGCTCCTACGAGCAGTACTTC
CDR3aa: CASSSGQTSSYEQYF

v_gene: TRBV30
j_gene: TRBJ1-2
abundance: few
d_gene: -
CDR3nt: TGTGCCTGGAGCCCTCGACCGGCGCAAGGCTACACCTTC
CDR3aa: CAWSPRPAQGYTF

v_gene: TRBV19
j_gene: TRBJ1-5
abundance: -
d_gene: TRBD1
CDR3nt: TGTGCCAGTAGTTTTTACAGGGGTGAAGGCAATCAGCCCCAGCATTTT
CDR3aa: CASSFYRGEGNQPQHF

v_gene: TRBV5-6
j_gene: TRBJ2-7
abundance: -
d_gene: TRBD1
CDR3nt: TGTGCCAGCAGCTTTCCCCTCAAGACAGGGTTTTTCTACGAGCAGTACTTC
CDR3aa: CASSFPLKTGFFYEQYF

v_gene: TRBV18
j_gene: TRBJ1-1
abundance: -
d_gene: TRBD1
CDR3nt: TGTGCCAGCTCAACCCAGGGGGACACTGAAGCTTTCTTT
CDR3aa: CASSTQGDTEAFF

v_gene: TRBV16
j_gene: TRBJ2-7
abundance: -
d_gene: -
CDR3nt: TGTGCCAGCAGCCCCAGTGGGACGAAGAACTACGAGCAGTACTTC
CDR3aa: CASSPSGTKNYEQYF

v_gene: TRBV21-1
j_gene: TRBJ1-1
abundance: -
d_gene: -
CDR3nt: TGTGCCAGCATTAGACAGCCGAGTCCCAAAGGGGGCACTGAAGCTTTCTTT
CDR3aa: CASIRQPSPKGGTEAFF

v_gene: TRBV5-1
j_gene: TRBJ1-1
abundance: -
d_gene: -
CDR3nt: TGCGCCAGCAGCTTGGATGGGGGCGCGGCTGAAGCTTTCTTT
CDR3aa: CASSLDGGAAEAFF

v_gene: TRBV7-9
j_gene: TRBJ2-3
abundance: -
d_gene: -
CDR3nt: TGTGCCAGCAGCTTAAGACAGTGGGTACCGACAGATACGCAGTATTTT
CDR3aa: CASSLRQWVPTDTQYF

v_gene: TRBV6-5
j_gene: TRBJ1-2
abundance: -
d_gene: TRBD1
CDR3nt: TGTGCCAGCAGCCTCGGACAGGGCGGCTATGGCTACACCTTC
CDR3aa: CASSLGQGGYGYTF

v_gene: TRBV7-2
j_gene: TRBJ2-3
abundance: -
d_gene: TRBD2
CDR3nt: TGTGCCAGCAGCTCGGGACTAGCGGGAGAGGATACGCAGTATTTT
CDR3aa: CASSSGLAGEDTQYF

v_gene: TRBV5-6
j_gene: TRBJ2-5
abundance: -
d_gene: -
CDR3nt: TGTGCCAGCAGCTTGTTCACACGGCCCGGGGAGACCCAGTACTTC
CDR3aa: CASSLFTRPGETQYF

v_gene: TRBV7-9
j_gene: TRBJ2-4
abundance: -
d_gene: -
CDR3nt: TGTGCCAGCAGCCAAGGGTTGGCCAAAAACATTCAGTACTTC
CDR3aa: CASSQGLAKNIQYF

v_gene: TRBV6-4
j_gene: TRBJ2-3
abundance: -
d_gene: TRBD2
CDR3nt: TGTGCCAGCAGGAGACTAGCGGGAGAAACAGATACGCAGTATTTT
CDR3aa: CASRRLAGETDTQYF

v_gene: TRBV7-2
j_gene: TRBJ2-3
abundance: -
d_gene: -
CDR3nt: TGTGCCAGCAGCTTAGTCGGGGGTACAGATACGCAGTATTTT
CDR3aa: CASSLVGGTDTQYF

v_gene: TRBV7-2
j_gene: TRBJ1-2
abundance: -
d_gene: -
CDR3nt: TGTGCCAGCAGCGCCAATGGGGCCAGCTATGGCTACACCTTC
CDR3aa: CASSANGASYGYTF

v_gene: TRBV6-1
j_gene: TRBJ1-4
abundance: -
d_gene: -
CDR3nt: TGTGCCAGCAGGTTGGGACCCACAACTAATGAAAAACTGTTTTTT
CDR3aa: CASRLGPTTNEKLFF

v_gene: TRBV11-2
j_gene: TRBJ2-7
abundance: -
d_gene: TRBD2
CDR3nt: TGTGCCAGCAGCTCTTTAGTCCGGACTAGCCGATACTACGAGCAGTACTTC
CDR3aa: CASSSLVRTSRYYEQYF

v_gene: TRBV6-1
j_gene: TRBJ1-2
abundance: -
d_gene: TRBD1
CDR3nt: TGTGCCAGCGGGAGGACAGGGGGGGACTATGGCTACACCTTC
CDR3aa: CASGRTGGDYGYTF

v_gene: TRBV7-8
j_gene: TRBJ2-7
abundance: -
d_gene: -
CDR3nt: TGTGCCAGCAGCTCGAGCTCCTACGAGCAGTACTTC
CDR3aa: CASSSSSYEQYF

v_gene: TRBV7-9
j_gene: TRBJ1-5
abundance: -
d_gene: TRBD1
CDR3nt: TGTGCCAGCAGCCCTGGGGACAGGGGCAATCAGCCCCAGCATTTT
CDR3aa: CASSPGDRGNQPQHF

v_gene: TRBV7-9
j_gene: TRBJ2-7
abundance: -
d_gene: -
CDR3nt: TGTGCCAGCAGCAGAATGACATCCGAGCAGTACTTC
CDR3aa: CASSRMTSEQYF